A selection of T cell receptor beta chains follows, all from one sample in a study of shared clonotypes between healthy human individuals. Clones were read by immunoSEQ multiplex PCR, and TCRdb kept only the in-frame ones, dropping some. The data show 2,500,000 or so clones, over 85% seen once. Sequences were obtained from naive CD4+ T cells from PBMCs. These receptors all stem from a man between 18 and 29 years old in good health. Some clones in this sample may be carry-over from other donors' samples. CDR3s leave out the opening cysteine and the closing phenylalanine or tryptophan. Each record gives: J gene, V gene, CDR3 protein.

TRBJ2-2 | TRBV30 | AWTDRLLAGDTGELF
TRBJ1-2 | TRBV3-1/TRBV3-2 | ASVNGYT
TRBJ2-3 | TRBV5-1 | ASSLESGGTDTQY
TRBJ1-3 | TRBV15 | ATSRDWQGSIFSGNTIY
TRBJ1-2 | TRBV7-3 | ASSAGQGDGYT
TRBJ1-1 | TRBV9 | ASSVARTNTEAF
TRBJ1-5 | TRBV6-6 | ASSYAGPGWGQPQH
TRBJ1-5 | TRBV27 | ASSVGYNQPQH
TRBJ2-2 | TRBV5-1 | ASSPRTGDTGELF
TRBJ2-7 | TRBV11-2 | ASSSVRTEQY
TRBJ2-2 | TRBV9 | ASSRRAADNTGELF
TRBJ2-1 | TRBV7-2 | ASSFGGQGYNEQF
TRBJ1-5 | TRBV2 | ASSSDRVFNQPQH
TRBJ2-7 | TRBV19 | ASSQQGSPYEQY
TRBJ2-6 | TRBV28 | ASSSPGAGANVLT
TRBJ2-3 | TRBV4-2 | ASSQDWLAGPKGDTQY
TRBJ2-1 | TRBV5-4 | ASSPPDFSYNEQF
TRBJ2-1 | TRBV2 | ASSQGTSGNEQF
TRBJ2-7 | TRBV15 | ATSPSLQGPHEQY
TRBJ2-7 | TRBV7-9 | ASSLVGVADY
TRBJ2-1 | TRBV5-1 | ASSPASYNEQF
TRBJ2-5 | TRBV5-5 | ASSPRTSLSSETQY
TRBJ2-7 | TRBV6-6 | ASSSEKTVSYEQY
TRBJ2-5 | TRBV29-1 | SVLPPRGQETQY
TRBJ2-7 | TRBV4-3 | ASSQEKSSGRIYEQY
TRBJ1-2 | TRBV14 | ASSQGDYGYT
TRBJ2-3 | TRBV5-1 | ASSPTWLSGSTDTQY
TRBJ2-7 | TRBV5-1 | ASSLDGRPPYEQY
TRBJ2-1 | TRBV4-3 | ASSQRSGGPENEQF